The TCR beta chain described here comes from a study of blood T cells in healthy people across ages. Study-wide results and caveats: TCR beta diversity, measured per million T cells, fell in a roughly linear way with age.

The CDR3 totals 16 residues. The ends lost 2 bases at V and 9 bases at J; junction bases unmatched: 12. Looked up from germline, CDR1 is SGHRS and CDR2 is YFSETQ. As concerns this clonotype: What it recognizes is unknown.

The use of a sample-barcoded 5' primer and a J-beta primer mix characterized a second PCR of about 6 to 12 cycles. TCRdb analysed the 5' RACE reads with MiXCR anew, one entry per CDR3 protein. Counted here are roughly 800,000 distinct CDR3 sequences, about 62% occurring once; the ten biggest clones make up around 20%. This chain connects TRBV5-1 to TRBJ2-1; 9 bases line up with TRBD1. Sequencing input: blood. The receptor comes from a man in his thirties or forties in good health. This chain's CDR3 is CASSLNARTGDGEQFF. CDR3 sequence (DNA): TGCGCCAGCAGCTTAAACGCCAGGACAGGGGATGGTGAGCAGTTCTTC.